This section outlines one TCR beta chain sequence together with its context. An end of the junction does not agree with germline; a read error may underlie this. TCRdb's table, derived via immunoSEQ multiplex PCR, lists solely in-frame clones and lacks some. The sample lists under 75,000 clones, around 90% seen once, with less than 3.5% in the top ten. The sample belongs to a study of T cell changes during pregnancy in multiple sclerosis. This CDR3 is 13 amino acids long. Per germline, CDR1 MNHEY and CDR2 SVGAGI. The chain has TRBV6-5 and TRBJ2-1, with D perhaps TRBD2 (5 bases). The receptor was derived from a female donor in good health, enrolled as a control in a pregnancy study. Sequenced here: peripheral blood, sampled in the third trimester of pregnancy. The DNA for the CDR3 is TGTGCCAGCTCGGGATCCGGGTACAGTGAGCAGTTCTTC. Its protein is CASSGSGYSEQFF.